This entry lists 9 T cell receptor beta chains sequenced from one sample in a study of CD8+ T cells in alopecia areata. After isolation, RNA underwent reverse transcription to generate cDNA as the sequencing template. This table comes from immunoSEQ multiplex PCR, and its TCRdb copy is limited to in-frame clones, with some not included. The data contain about 110,000 clones, roughly 84% of them seen just once; the ten biggest clones take up 24%. Indicated treatment: oral pan-JAK inhibitor, 5-10 mg twice daily. The sequenced sample was CD8+ T cells sorted from blood, obtained at week 24, from a patient treated with tofacitinib. The receptors derive from a human donor with alopecia areata.

The chain has TRBV2 and TRBJ1-2, with 7 bases identical to TRBD1. Germline values: CDR1 SNHLY, CDR2 FYNNEI. J gave up 9 bases and V 5 bases, and 15 bases lay outside the gene matches. The CDR3 has 15 amino acids. CDR3 loop: CASSPGGRGIESYTF. DNA of the CDR3: TGTGCCAGCAGTCCCGGGGGCAGGGGGATTGAAAGCTACACCTTC.

This chain links TRBV7-6 with TRBJ2-5; perhaps TRBD1 as D (6 bases). Germline CDR1 and CDR2: SGHVS and FNYEAQ. The V end lost 0 bases, the J end lost 4 bases, and 12 bases lay between the germline ends. CDR3 length equals 15 residues. The CDR3 DNA sequence: TGTGCCAGCAGCTTAGCCCTGGGACAAGGAGAGACCCAGTACTTC. It translates to CASSLALGQGETQYF.

The chain's CDR3 is CASSLAEGFF. CDR3 nucleotide sequence: TGTGCCAGCAGCCTGGCCGAGGGGTTCTTC. The chain recombines TRBV7-2 with TRBJ2-1; tentatively, D is TRBD2 (5 bases). The germline V gene encodes CDR1 SGHTA and CDR2 FQGNSA. The V gene lost 5 bases and the J gene lost 15 bases, with 11 bases spanning the gap. The CDR3 covers 10 residues.

The V call is TRBV27, the J call TRBJ2-3, with D tentatively TRBD2 (5 bases). Germline CDR1 is MNHEY and CDR2 is SMNVEV (reference sequence). The V end was cut by 10 bases, the J end by 0 bases, with 26 bases between. The CDR3 consists of 18 residues. In DNA form, the CDR3 reads TGTGCCATCAACAACGGGATCCGAAATGATATGAGCACAGATACGCAGTATTTT. Residues: CAINNGIRNDMSTDTQYF.

With regard to this clone: The same CDR3 can be traced to other DNA sequences in this sample. This rearrangement joins TRBV2 to TRBJ2-2; a weak D match, TRBD1 (5 bases). Per the germline V gene, CDR1 is SNHLY and CDR2 is FYNNEI. CDR3 length equals 14 residues. The ends were cut back, 6 bases at V and 1 base at J, with 9 bases in the middle. The DNA of the CDR3 is TGTGCCAGCAGATGGACACAGAACACCGGGGAGCTGTTTTTT. As protein: CASRWTQNTGELFF.

The chain has TRBV15 and TRBJ2-1, with 7 bases matching TRBD2. The trim removed 2 bases at V and 4 bases at J, leaving 5 bases unmatched. The CDR3 contains 15 residues. Germline V gene lookup returns CDR1 LNHNV and CDR2 YYDKDF (reference sequence). The CDR3 nucleotides read TGTGCCACCAGCAGATCTGGGGGGGGATACAATGAGCAGTTCTTC. Protein sequence: CATSRSGGGYNEQFF.

The rearrangement uses TRBV4-3 and TRBJ1-1; 7 positions match TRBD1. The J segment lost 3 bases and the V segment lost 1 base, leaving 5 bases of the junction unmatched. Germline CDR1 and CDR2: LGHNA and YSLEER. The CDR3 sequence is 15 residues long. For the CDR3, the DNA is TGCGCCAGCAGCCAAGCCTACAGGGGATACACTGAAGCTTTCTTT. Residues: CASSQAYRGYTEAFF.

The rearrangement joins TRBV10-3 to TRBJ2-1, with D uncertain. V lost 3 bases to trimming and J lost 9 bases, with 15 bases between them. Germline CDR1 and CDR2: ENHRY and SYGVKD. The CDR3 spans 14 residues. DNA of the CDR3: TGTGCCATCAGTGATTTCAATCCCCTCTCTGAGCAGTTCTTC. Residues: CAISDFNPLSEQFF.

The chain combines TRBV9 with TRBJ1-6, with 8 positions matching TRBD1. The CDR3 contains 17 residues. The V gene end was trimmed by 3 bases and the J gene end by 8 bases; junction bases not matched to a gene: 13. Looked up from germline, CDR1 is SGDLS and CDR2 is YYNGEE. Here the CDR3 reads CASSEGSRGQGDSPLHF. Written as DNA, the CDR3 is TGTGCCAGCAGCGAAGGGAGCAGGGGGCAAGGGGATTCACCCCTCCACTTT.